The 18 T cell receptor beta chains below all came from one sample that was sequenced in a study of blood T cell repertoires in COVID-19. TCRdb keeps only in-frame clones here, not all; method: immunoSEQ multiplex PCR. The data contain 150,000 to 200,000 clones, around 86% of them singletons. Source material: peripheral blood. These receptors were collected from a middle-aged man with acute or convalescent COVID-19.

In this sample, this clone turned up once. CDR3 sequence (DNA): TGTGCCAGTACTAAGACAGGGGGCAATCAGCCCCAGCATTTT. Protein product: CASTKTGGNQPQHF. The V gene is TRBV19, the J gene TRBJ1-5; 8 bases are a match to TRBD1. CDR1 LNHDA and CDR2 SQIVND come from the germline V gene (reference sequence). The trim removed 7 bases at V and 2 bases at J, leaving 4 bases unmatched. The CDR3 runs 14 residues.

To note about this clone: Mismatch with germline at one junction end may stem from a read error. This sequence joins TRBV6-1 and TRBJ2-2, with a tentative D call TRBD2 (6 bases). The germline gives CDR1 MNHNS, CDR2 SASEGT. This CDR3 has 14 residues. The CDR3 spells CASREGGAAGELFF. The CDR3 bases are TGTGCCAGCAGGGAAGGCGGGGCAGCCGGGGAGCTGTTTTTT.

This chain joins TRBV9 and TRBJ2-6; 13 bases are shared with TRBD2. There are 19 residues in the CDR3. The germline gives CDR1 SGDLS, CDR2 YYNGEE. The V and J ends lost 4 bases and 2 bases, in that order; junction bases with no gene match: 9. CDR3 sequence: CASSSATSGGATGANVLTF. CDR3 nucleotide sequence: TGTGCCAGCAGCTCAGCCACTAGCGGGGGGGCCACTGGGGCCAACGTCCTGACTTTC. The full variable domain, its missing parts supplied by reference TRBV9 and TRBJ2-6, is DSGVTQTPKHLITATGQRVTLRCSPRSGDLSVYWYQQSLDQGLQFLIQYYNGEERAKGNILERFSAQQFPDLHSELNLSSLELGDSALYFCASSSATSGGATGANVLTFGAGSRLTVL.

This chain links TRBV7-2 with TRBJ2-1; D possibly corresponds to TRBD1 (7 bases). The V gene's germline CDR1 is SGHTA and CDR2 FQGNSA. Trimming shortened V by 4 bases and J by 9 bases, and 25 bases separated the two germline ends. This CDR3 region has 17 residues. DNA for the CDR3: TGTGCCAGCAGCTCCCAGGGGGGACCGAGGGTGACAAGTGAGCAGTTCTTC. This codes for CASSSQGGPRVTSEQFF.

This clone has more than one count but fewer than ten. The DNA for the CDR3 is TGCAGTGCTTTCTCCGGGGGCTACACCTTC. This translates into CSAFSGGYTF. This sequence joins TRBV20-1 and TRBJ1-2; D unclear. Per the germline V gene, CDR1 is DFQATT and CDR2 is SNEGSKA (reference sequence). V was pared by 5 bases and J by 8 bases, with 9 bases between. The CDR3 runs 10 residues.

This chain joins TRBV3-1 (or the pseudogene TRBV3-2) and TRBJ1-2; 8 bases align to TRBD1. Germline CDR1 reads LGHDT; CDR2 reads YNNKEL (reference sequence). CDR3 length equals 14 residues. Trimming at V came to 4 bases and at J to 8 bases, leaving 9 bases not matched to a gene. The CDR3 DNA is TGTGCCAGCAGCCCCCCTCGGACAGGGCTCGGCTACACCTTC. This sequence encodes CASSPPRTGLGYTF.

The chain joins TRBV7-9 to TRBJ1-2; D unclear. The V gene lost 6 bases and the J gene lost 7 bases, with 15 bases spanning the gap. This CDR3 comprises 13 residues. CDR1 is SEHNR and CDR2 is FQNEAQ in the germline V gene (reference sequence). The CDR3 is CASRPSGVGGYTF. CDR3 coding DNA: TGTGCCAGCAGGCCATCGGGAGTCGGTGGCTACACCTTC.

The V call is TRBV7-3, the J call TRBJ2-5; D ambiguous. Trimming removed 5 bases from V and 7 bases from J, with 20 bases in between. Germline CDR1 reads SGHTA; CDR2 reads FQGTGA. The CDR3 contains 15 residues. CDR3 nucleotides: TGTGCCAGCAGCCCCTCGACTTCACCTACCGGGACCCAGTACTTC. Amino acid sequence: CASSPSTSPTGTQYF.

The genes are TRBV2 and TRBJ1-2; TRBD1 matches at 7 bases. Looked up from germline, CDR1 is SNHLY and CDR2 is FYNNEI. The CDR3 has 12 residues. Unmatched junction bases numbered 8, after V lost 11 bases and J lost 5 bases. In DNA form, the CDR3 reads TGTGCCGGAACAGGGGACGTTTATGGCTACACCTTC. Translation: CAGTGDVYGYTF. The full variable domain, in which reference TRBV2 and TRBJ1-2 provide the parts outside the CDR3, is EPEVTQTPSHQVTQMGQEVILRCVPISNHLYFYWYRQILGQKVEFLVSFYNNEISEKSEIFDDQFSVERPDGSNFTLKIRSTKLEDSAMYFCAGTGDVYGYTFGSGTRLTVV.

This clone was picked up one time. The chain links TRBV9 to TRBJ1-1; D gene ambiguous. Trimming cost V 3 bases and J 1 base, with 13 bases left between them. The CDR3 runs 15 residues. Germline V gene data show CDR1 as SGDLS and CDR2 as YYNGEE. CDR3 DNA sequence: TGTGCCAGCAGCGCCGGGTCCCTGGGGAACACTGAAGCTTTCTTT. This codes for CASSAGSLGNTEAFF.

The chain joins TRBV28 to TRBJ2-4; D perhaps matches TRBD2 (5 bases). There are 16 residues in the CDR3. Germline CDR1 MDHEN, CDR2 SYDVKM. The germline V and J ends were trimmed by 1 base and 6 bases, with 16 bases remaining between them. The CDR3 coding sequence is TGTGCCAGCAGTTTATACACGAACTCAGAGGGAAACATTCAGTACTTC. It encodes CASSLYTNSEGNIQYF.

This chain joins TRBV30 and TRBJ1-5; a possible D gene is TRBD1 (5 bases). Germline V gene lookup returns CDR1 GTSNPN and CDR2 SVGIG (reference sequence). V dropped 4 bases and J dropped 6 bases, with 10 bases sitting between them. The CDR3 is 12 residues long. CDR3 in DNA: TGTGCCTGGAACCAGGGAGGTCAGCCCCAGCATTTT. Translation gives CAWNQGGQPQHF.

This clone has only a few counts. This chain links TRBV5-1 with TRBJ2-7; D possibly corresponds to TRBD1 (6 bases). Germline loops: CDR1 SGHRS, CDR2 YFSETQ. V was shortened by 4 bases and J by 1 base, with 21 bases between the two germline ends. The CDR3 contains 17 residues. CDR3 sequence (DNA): TGCGCCAGCAGCCTAGCTAATTCCGGGACAAGATCCTACGAGCAGTACTTC. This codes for CASSLANSGTRSYEQYF.

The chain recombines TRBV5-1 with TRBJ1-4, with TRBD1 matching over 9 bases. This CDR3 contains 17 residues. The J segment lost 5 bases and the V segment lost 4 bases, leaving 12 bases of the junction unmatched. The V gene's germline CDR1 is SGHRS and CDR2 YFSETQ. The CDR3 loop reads CASSPPIPGQGNEKLFF. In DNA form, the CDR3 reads TGCGCCAGCAGCCCACCGATTCCGGGACAGGGAAATGAAAAACTGTTTTTT.

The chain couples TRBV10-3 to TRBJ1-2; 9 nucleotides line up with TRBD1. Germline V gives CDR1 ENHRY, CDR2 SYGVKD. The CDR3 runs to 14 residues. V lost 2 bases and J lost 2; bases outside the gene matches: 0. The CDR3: CAISEGTGNYGYTF. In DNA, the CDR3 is TGTGCCATCAGTGAGGGGACAGGGAACTATGGCTACACCTTC.

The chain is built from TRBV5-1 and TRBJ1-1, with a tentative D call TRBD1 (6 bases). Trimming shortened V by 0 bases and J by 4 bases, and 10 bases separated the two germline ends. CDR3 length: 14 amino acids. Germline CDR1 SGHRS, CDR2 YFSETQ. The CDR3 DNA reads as TGCGCCAGCAGCTTGGACAGGGTTGGCACTGAAGCTTTCTTT. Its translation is CASSLDRVGTEAFF.

The CDR3 loop is CASSEGGTQYF. Written as DNA, the CDR3 is TGTGCCAGCTCAGAAGGGGGGACCCAGTACTTC. This sequence joins TRBV18 and TRBJ2-5; maybe TRBD1 (6 bases). The germline CDR1 and CDR2 sequences are KGHSH and LQKENI. The CDR3 is 11 amino acids. V lost 5 bases, J lost 7 bases, and 8 bases lay in between.

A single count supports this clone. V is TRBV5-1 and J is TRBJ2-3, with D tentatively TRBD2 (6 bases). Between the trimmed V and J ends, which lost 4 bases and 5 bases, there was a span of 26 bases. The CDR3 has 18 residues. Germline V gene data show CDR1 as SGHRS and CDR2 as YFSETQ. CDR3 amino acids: CASSQTRSGSGQGDTQYF. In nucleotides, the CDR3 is TGCGCCAGCAGCCAAACACGGAGCGGGTCCGGGCAGGGAGATACGCAGTATTTT.